This is a list of T cell receptor beta chains from one sample in a study of identifying expanded T cells in peripheral blood. Method: immunoSEQ multiplex PCR; TCRdb's copy keeps in-frame clones and lacks some. The sample carries 75,000 to 90,000 clones, about 83% recorded once. The sequencing input was blood. The receptors stem from a person between 18 and 75 years old in good health. CDR3s include the opening cysteine and the closing phenylalanine or tryptophan. The D gene is left open where the match is weak. Rows may omit the clone size; those that give it use once, few, many or a size class.

clone size	D gene	V gene	J gene	CDR3 DNA	CDR3 protein
once	.	TRBV7-3	TRBJ2-5	TGTGCCAGCAGCTTAATAGGGGGGACGGACCAAGAGACCCAGTACTTC	CASSLIGGTDQETQYF
.	.	TRBV10-1	TRBJ2-7	TGCGCCAGCAGGAATACTGCTAGCGTCTCCTACGAGCAGTACTTC	CASRNTASVSYEQYF
few	TRBD2	TRBV7-2	TRBJ2-3	TGTGCCAGCAGCCCTACTAGCGGGAGGCAGGATACGCAGTATTTT	CASSPTSGRQDTQYF
once	.	TRBV29-1	TRBJ1-4	TGCAGCGTTGAAGATCAAGGTCAGCCTAATGAAAAACTGTTTTTT	CSVEDQGQPNEKLFF
few	.	TRBV2	TRBJ1-5	TGTGCCAGCGGGGGTACGAATCAGCCCCAGCATTTT	CASGGTNQPQHF
.	.	TRBV30	TRBJ1-5	TGTGCCTGGAGAGCGGGAACCGGGAATCAGCCCCAGCATTTT	CAWRAGTGNQPQHF
.	.	TRBV9	TRBJ1-2	TGTGCCAGCAGCACTTATAACTATGGCTACACCTTC	CASSTYNYGYTF
.	.	TRBV7-3	TRBJ1-1	TGTGCCAGCAGCTTAAATGGGTACACTGAAGCTTTCTTT	CASSLNGYTEAFF
.	.	TRBV21-1	TRBJ1-5	TGTGCCAGCAGCTTATGGGTGGGTAGCAATCAGCCCCAGCATTTT	CASSLWVGSNQPQHF
.	TRBD2	TRBV19	TRBJ2-1	TGTGCCAGTACTAGCGGGTCGAGCTCCTACAATGAGCAGTTCTTC	CASTSGSSSYNEQFF
.	TRBD2	TRBV18	TRBJ2-1	TGTGCCAGCTCACCACGTCTGCGGGAGACCTACAATGAGCAGTTCTTC	CASSPRLRETYNEQFF
few	TRBD1	TRBV7-2	TRBJ1-2	TGTGCCAGCAGCTCGGGACAGGGGGTTGGCTACACCTTC	CASSSGQGVGYTF
.	.	TRBV11-2	TRBJ2-1	TGTGCCAGCAGCTCCTGGTCGGGGACCCTCCACAATGAGCAGTTCTTC	CASSSWSGTLHNEQFF
.	TRBD1	TRBV7-2	TRBJ2-7	TGTGCCAGCAGCTCCGGACAGGGGGTAACCGACGAGCAGTACTTC	CASSSGQGVTDEQYF
.	TRBD2	TRBV2	TRBJ2-7	TGTGCCAGCAGTGACGAGCGGGAGGGTTACGAGCAGTACTTC	CASSDEREGYEQYF
.	.	TRBV5-1	TRBJ2-3	TGCGCCAGCAGCTTGGCCCCAGGAAGCACAGATACGCAGTATTTT	CASSLAPGSTDTQYF
.	TRBD1	TRBV4-1	TRBJ2-2	TGCGCCAGCAGCCAAAAAGTCCCGGGACAGGGGTTCGGGGAGCTGTTTTTT	CASSQKVPGQGFGELFF
.	.	TRBV5-4	TRBJ1-4	TGTGCCAGCAGCTTAGGTCCGGACACAACTAATGAAAAACTGTTTTTT	CASSLGPDTTNEKLFF
.	TRBD1	TRBV2	TRBJ1-5	TGTGCCAGCAGGGGGGACAGCAACAATCAGCCCCAGCATTTT	CASRGDSNNQPQHF
.	TRBD2	TRBV4-3	TRBJ2-1	TGCGCCAGCAGCCAAGATACCCATCGGAGCGGGAGTCTGGTCAATGAGCAGTTCTTC	CASSQDTHRSGSLVNEQFF
.	TRBD1	TRBV6-1	TRBJ1-3	TGTGCCAGCAGTGAAAGGGGGCCTGGAAACACCATATATTTT	CASSERGPGNTIYF
.	TRBD2	TRBV11-3	TRBJ2-1	TGTGCCAGCAGCTTAGAAGGGACTAGCGGGAGTGATGAGCAGTTCTTC	CASSLEGTSGSDEQFF
.	.	TRBV5-6	TRBJ1-3	TGTGCCAGCAGCGAGGACGGTATTTCTGGAAACACCATATATTTT	CASSEDGISGNTIYF
medium-sized	.	TRBV5-1	TRBJ2-7	TGCGCCAGCAGCTTGGAATCGTTCGGCGGGGATCTTTTCCGTACGCAGAGGTCCTACGAGCAGTACTTC	CASSLESFGGDLFRTQRSYEQYF
.	TRBD1	TRBV5-1	TRBJ2-6	TGCGCCAGCAGCTTGGCCACAGGGGCCGGGGCCAACGTCCTGACTTTC	CASSLATGAGANVLTF
once	TRBD2	TRBV5-1	TRBJ2-2	TGCGCCAGCAGCTTGAGTTCGACCATGGGAGGGTACGGCGGGGAGCTGTTTTTT	CASSLSSTMGGYGGELFF
.	TRBD1	TRBV28	TRBJ1-5	TGTGCCAGCAGTGCGACAGGGAGATTGATAAATCAGCCCCAGCATTTT	CASSATGRLINQPQHF